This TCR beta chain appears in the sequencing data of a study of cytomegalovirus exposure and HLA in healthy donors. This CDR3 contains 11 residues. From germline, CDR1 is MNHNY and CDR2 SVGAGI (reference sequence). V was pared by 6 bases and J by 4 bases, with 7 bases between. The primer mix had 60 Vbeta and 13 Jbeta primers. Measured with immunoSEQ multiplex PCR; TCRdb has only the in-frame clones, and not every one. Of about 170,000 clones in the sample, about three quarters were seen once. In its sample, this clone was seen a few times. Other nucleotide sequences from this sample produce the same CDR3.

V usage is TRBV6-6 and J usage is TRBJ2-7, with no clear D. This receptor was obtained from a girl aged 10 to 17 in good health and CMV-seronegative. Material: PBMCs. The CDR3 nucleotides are TGTGCCAGCAGCCCTTCGTACGAGCAGTACTTC. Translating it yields CASSPSYEQYF.